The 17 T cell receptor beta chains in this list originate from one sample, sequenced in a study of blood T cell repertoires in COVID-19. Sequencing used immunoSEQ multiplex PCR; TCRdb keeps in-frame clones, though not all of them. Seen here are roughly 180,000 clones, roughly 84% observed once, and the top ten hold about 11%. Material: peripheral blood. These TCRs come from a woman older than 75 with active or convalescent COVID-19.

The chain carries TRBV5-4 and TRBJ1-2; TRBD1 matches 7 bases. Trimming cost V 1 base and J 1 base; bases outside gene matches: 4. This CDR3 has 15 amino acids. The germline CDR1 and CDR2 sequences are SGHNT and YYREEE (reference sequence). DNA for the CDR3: TGTGCCAGCAGCTTGTATCAGGGGGGTAACTATGGCTACACCTTC. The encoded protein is CASSLYQGGNYGYTF. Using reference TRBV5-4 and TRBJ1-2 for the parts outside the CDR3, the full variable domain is ETGVTQSPTHLIKTRGQQVTLRCSSQSGHNTVSWYQQALGQGPQFIFQYYREEENGRGNFPPRFSGLQFPNYSSELNVNALELDDSALYLCASSLYQGGNYGYTFGSGTRLTVV.

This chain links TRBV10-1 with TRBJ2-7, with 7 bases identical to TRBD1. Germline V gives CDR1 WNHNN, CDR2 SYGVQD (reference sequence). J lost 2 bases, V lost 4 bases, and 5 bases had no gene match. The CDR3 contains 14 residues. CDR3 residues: CASSGGTATYEQYF. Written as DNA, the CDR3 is TGCGCCAGCAGTGGGGGGACAGCCACCTACGAGCAGTACTTC.

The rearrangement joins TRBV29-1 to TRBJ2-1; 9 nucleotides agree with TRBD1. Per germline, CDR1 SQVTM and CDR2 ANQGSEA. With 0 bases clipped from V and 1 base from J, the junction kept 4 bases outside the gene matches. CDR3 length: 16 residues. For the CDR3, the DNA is TGCAGCGTTGAAGAGGGGACAGGGTCTTCCTACAATGAGCAGTTCTTC. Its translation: CSVEEGTGSSYNEQFF.

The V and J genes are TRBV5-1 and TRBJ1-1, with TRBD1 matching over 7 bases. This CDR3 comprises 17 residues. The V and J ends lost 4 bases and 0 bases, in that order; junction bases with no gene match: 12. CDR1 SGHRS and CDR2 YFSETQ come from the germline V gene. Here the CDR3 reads CASSPGQEPRVNTEAFF. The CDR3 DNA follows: TGCGCCAGCAGCCCCGGACAGGAGCCTAGAGTGAACACTGAAGCTTTCTTT.

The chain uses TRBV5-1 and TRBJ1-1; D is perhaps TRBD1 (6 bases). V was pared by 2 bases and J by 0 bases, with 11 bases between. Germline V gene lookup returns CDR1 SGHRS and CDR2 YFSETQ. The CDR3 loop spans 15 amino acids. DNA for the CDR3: TGCGCCAGCAGCTTAATACCAGGGGTGAACACTGAAGCTTTCTTT. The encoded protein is CASSLIPGVNTEAFF.

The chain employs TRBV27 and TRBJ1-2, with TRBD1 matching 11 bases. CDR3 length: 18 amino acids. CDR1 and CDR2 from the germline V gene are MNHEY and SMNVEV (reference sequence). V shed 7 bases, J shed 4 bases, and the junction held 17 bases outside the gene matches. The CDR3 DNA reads TGTGCCAGCACTTCTCTATGGACAGGGGGCGGGGGTGGCTATGGCTACACCTTC. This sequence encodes CASTSLWTGGGGGYGYTF.

The DNA for the CDR3 is TGTGCCAGCAGCTCTCCGACAGGGCCCTACGAGCAGTACTTC. This encodes CASSSPTGPYEQYF. The rearrangement links TRBV5-4 to TRBJ2-7; 7 nucleotides line up with TRBD1. Looked up from germline, CDR1 is SGHNT and CDR2 is YYREEE (reference sequence). Trimming cost V 3 bases and J 2 bases; bases outside gene matches: 5. The CDR3 runs to 14 residues.

CDR3 DNA: TGTGCCAGCAATGGGACTTCCCCTTTCTCGGCCCAGCATTTT. This gives the protein CASNGTSPFSAQHF. V gene TRBV28 combines with J gene TRBJ1-5; D possibly corresponds to TRBD1 (5 bases). The CDR3 extends over 14 amino acids. The germline V and J ends were trimmed by 7 bases and 11 bases, with 21 bases remaining between them. Germline V gene data show CDR1 as MDHEN and CDR2 as SYDVKM.

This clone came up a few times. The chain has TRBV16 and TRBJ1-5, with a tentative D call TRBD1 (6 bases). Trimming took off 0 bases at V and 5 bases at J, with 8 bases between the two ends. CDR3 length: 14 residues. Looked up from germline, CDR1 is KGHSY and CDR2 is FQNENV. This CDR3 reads CASSQSGADQPQHF. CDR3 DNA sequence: TGTGCCAGCAGCCAATCGGGGGCCGATCAGCCCCAGCATTTT. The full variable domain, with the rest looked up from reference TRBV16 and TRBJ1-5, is GEEVAQTPKHLVRGEGQKAKLYCAPIKGHSYVFWYQQVLKNEFKFLISFQNENVFDETGMPKERFSAKCLPNSPCSLEIQATKLEDSAVYFCASSQSGADQPQHFGDGTRLSIL.

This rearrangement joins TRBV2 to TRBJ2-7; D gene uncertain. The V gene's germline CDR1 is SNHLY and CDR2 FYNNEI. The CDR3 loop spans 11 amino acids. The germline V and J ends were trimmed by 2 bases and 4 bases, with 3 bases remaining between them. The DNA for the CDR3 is TGTGCCAGCAGTGAACAATACGAGCAGTACTTC. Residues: CASSEQYEQYF.

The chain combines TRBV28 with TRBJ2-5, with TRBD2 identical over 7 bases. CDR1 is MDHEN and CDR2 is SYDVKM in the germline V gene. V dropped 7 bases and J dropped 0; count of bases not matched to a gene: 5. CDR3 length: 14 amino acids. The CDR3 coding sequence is TGTGCCAGCACCTTTAGCGGGTACCAAGAGACCCAGTACTTC. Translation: CASTFSGYQETQYF.

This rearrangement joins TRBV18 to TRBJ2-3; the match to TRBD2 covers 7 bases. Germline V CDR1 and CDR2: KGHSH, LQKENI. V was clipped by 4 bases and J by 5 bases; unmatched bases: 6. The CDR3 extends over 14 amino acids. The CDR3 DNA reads TGTGCCAGCTCACAAAGCGGGATTGAAGATACGCAGTATTTT. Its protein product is CASSQSGIEDTQYF.

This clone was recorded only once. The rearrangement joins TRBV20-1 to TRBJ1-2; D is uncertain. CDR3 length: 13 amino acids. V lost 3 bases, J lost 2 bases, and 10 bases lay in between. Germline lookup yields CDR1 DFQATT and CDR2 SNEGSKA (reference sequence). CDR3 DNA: TGCAGTGCTAGTAACACAGCAAACTATGGCTACACCTTC. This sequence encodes CSASNTANYGYTF.

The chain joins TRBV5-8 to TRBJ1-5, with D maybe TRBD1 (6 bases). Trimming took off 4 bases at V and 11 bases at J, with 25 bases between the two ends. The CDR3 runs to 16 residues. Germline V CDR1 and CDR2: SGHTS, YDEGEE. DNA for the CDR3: TGTGCCAGCAGCGGCCGGGGGGCCATACGCGCCGGAGCCCAGCATTTT. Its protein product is CASSGRGAIRAGAQHF.

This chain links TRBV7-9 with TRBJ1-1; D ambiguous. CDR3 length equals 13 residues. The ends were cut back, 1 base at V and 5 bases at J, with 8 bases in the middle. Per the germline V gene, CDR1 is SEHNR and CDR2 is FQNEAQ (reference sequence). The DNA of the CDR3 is TGTGCCAGCAGCTTAGGAGGGAGAACTGAAGCTTTCTTT. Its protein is CASSLGGRTEAFF.

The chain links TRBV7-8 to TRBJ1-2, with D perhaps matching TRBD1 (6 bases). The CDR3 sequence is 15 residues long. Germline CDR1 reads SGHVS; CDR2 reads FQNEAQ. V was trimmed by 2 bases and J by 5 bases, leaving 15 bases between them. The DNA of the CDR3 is TGTGCCAGCAGCTTATTGGCAGGGGACGGTTATGGCTACACCTTC. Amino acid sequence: CASSLLAGDGYGYTF.

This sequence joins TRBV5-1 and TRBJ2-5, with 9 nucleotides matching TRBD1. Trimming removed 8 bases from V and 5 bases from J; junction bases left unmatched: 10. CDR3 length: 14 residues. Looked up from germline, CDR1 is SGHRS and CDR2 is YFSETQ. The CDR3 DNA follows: TGCGCCAGTAATACCGGGACAGGGAGCGAGACCCAGTACTTC. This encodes CASNTGTGSETQYF.